This entry is about one T cell receptor (beta chain). This specimen comes from a study of T cell repertoires in aging, cancer and after chemotherapy. Amplification of TCR beta used genomic DNA extracted from peripheral blood. TRB rearrangements spanning V, D and J were amplified using mixed TRB-A/B primers. TCRdb re-derived calls from the multiplex PCR reads in MiXCR, one entry per CDR3 protein. This sample has fewer than 15,000 distinct CDR3 sequences; approximately 40% occur once, and the top ten carry more than 6.5%. Germline V CDR1 and CDR2: ENHRY, SYGVKD. With 7 bases removed from V and 4 bases from J, the gap between germline ends came to 17 bases. This CDR3 region has 14 residues.

The material sequenced was blood. The chain carries TRBV10-3 and TRBJ2-7, with D unresolved. The clonotype originates from a human donor in good health. The donor label of this sample is uncertain. The CDR3 is CAINKDKASYEQYF. The CDR3, as DNA: TGTGCCATCAACAAAGACAAGGCCTCGTACGAGCAGTACTTC.